This is a list of T cell receptor beta chains from one sample in a study of blood T cell repertoires in COVID-19. Measured with immunoSEQ multiplex PCR; TCRdb has only the in-frame clones, and not every one. Of about 250,000 clones listed, around nine tenths are singletons. Sequencing was carried out using peripheral blood. These receptors originate from a young man with active or convalescent COVID-19. Both conserved end residues are part of each CDR3. The D gene is left open where the match is weak. Clone size is not always given. Where it is, it says once, few, many or a class for expanded clones.

clone_size: .
d_call: .
v_call: TRBV6-2/TRBV6-3
j_call: TRBJ2-5
cdr3_aa: CASSYTGGGETQYF
cdr3_nt: TGTGCCAGCAGTTACACTGGGGGAGGTGAGACCCAGTACTTC

clone_size: .
d_call: .
v_call: TRBV19
j_call: TRBJ1-2
cdr3_aa: CASSYRAGGYTF
cdr3_nt: TGTGCCAGTAGTTACAGGGCTGGGGGCTACACCTTC

clone_size: .
d_call: .
v_call: TRBV4-1
j_call: TRBJ1-2
cdr3_aa: CASSQDSGIRYGYTF
cdr3_nt: TGCGCCAGCAGCCAAGATAGCGGGATCCGTTATGGCTACACCTTC

clone_size: .
d_call: TRBD1
v_call: TRBV7-2
j_call: TRBJ1-5
cdr3_aa: CASRPTGGKGNQPQHF
cdr3_nt: TGTGCCAGCAGACCTACAGGGGGCAAGGGCAATCAGCCCCAGCATTTT

clone_size: .
d_call: .
v_call: TRBV5-6
j_call: TRBJ1-4
cdr3_aa: CASSLTGREKLFF
cdr3_nt: TGTGCCAGCAGCTTGACGGGGAGGGAAAAACTGTTTTTT

clone_size: .
d_call: TRBD2
v_call: TRBV18
j_call: TRBJ2-3
cdr3_aa: CASSPEGLAGDTQYF
cdr3_nt: TGTGCCAGCTCACCGGAAGGACTAGCGGGGGATACGCAGTATTTT

clone_size: once
d_call: .
v_call: TRBV28
j_call: TRBJ1-5
cdr3_aa: CASSLRGQPQHF
cdr3_nt: TGTGCCAGCAGTCTCAGGGGTCAGCCCCAGCATTTT

clone_size: .
d_call: .
v_call: TRBV27
j_call: TRBJ2-2
cdr3_aa: CASKSVRERTGELFF
cdr3_nt: TGTGCCAGCAAGTCGGTGAGGGAGCGCACCGGGGAGCTGTTTTTT

clone_size: .
d_call: .
v_call: TRBV9
j_call: TRBJ2-3
cdr3_aa: CASSVGLDGTPGHF
cdr3_nt: TGTGCCAGCAGCGTAGGACTGGATGGGACTCCCGGGCATTTT

clone_size: once
d_call: TRBD1
v_call: TRBV30
j_call: TRBJ1-2
cdr3_aa: CAWSLYGTGNGYTF
cdr3_nt: TGTGCCTGGAGTTTATACGGGACAGGGAATGGCTACACCTTC

clone_size: .
d_call: TRBD2
v_call: TRBV7-7
j_call: TRBJ2-5
cdr3_aa: CASSLSSGSIRETQYF
cdr3_nt: TGTGCTAGCAGTCTCTCTAGCGGGAGTATAAGAGAGACCCAGTACTTC

clone_size: .
d_call: .
v_call: TRBV4-3
j_call: TRBJ1-1
cdr3_aa: CASSQGVGRETEAFF
cdr3_nt: TGCGCCAGCAGCCAAGGGGTAGGTCGGGAAACTGAAGCTTTCTTT

clone_size: .
d_call: .
v_call: TRBV25-1
j_call: TRBJ1-1
cdr3_aa: CASSEANRLDTEAFF
cdr3_nt: TGTGCCAGCAGTGAAGCGAACAGGTTAGACACTGAAGCTTTCTTT

clone_size: .
d_call: .
v_call: TRBV4-3
j_call: TRBJ1-4
cdr3_aa: CASSQDRWTRPNEKLFF
cdr3_nt: TGCGCCAGCAGCCAAGATAGGTGGACACGACCAAATGAAAAACTGTTTTTT

clone_size: .
d_call: .
v_call: TRBV11-1
j_call: TRBJ2-2
cdr3_aa: CASSTLGAGELFF
cdr3_nt: TGTGCCAGCAGCACCCTGGGCGCCGGGGAGCTGTTTTTT

clone_size: .
d_call: .
v_call: TRBV7-2
j_call: TRBJ2-1
cdr3_aa: CASSLVLAANNEQFF
cdr3_nt: TGTGCCAGCAGCTTAGTTCTAGCAGCTAACAATGAGCAGTTCTTC

clone_size: .
d_call: TRBD1
v_call: TRBV5-1
j_call: TRBJ2-5
cdr3_aa: CASSQGQAQETQYF
cdr3_nt: TGCGCCAGCAGCCAAGGACAGGCCCAGGAGACCCAGTACTTC

clone_size: .
d_call: TRBD1
v_call: TRBV7-9
j_call: TRBJ1-6
cdr3_aa: CASSLAGGILNSPLHF
cdr3_nt: TGTGCCAGCAGCTTAGCAGGGGGCATCCTTAATTCACCCCTCCACTTT

clone_size: .
d_call: TRBD1
v_call: TRBV24-1
j_call: TRBJ1-2
cdr3_aa: CATSDSGTGGMEGYTF
cdr3_nt: TGTGCCACCAGTGACTCTGGGACAGGGGGGATGGAGGGCTACACCTTC

clone_size: .
d_call: TRBD2
v_call: TRBV7-6
j_call: TRBJ2-7
cdr3_aa: CASSLGRVAGDYEQYF
cdr3_nt: TGTGCCAGCAGCTTAGGGAGAGTAGCGGGAGATTACGAGCAGTACTTC

clone_size: .
d_call: TRBD2
v_call: TRBV6-5
j_call: TRBJ2-7
cdr3_aa: CASSLGLAGEQYF
cdr3_nt: TGTGCCAGCAGCCTTGGACTAGCGGGCGAGCAGTACTTC

clone_size: .
d_call: TRBD2
v_call: TRBV7-8
j_call: TRBJ2-1
cdr3_aa: CASSLPLIGLAGDEQFF
cdr3_nt: TGTGCCAGCAGCTTACCCCTAATTGGACTAGCGGGTGATGAGCAGTTCTTC

clone_size: .
d_call: .
v_call: TRBV25-1
j_call: TRBJ2-1
cdr3_aa: CASGGPAYNEQFF
cdr3_nt: TGTGCCAGCGGCGGGCCCGCCTACAATGAGCAGTTCTTC

clone_size: .
d_call: TRBD1
v_call: TRBV18
j_call: TRBJ1-1
cdr3_aa: CASSPAQGQGAFF
cdr3_nt: TGTGCCAGCTCACCCGCACAGGGGCAGGGAGCTTTCTTT

clone_size: .
d_call: TRBD1
v_call: TRBV6-2/TRBV6-3
j_call: TRBJ2-7
cdr3_aa: CASSGDRGRYEQYF
cdr3_nt: TGTGCCAGCAGTGGAGACAGGGGGCGTTACGAGCAGTACTTC

clone_size: .
d_call: .
v_call: TRBV5-1
j_call: TRBJ1-2
cdr3_aa: CASSTGGQLYGYTF
cdr3_nt: TGCGCCAGCAGCACTGGTGGACAGCTCTATGGCTACACCTTC

clone_size: .
d_call: TRBD2
v_call: TRBV19
j_call: TRBJ2-1
cdr3_aa: CASSIRLLAGLNNEQFF
cdr3_nt: TGTGCCAGTAGTATCCGGCTCCTAGCGGGGCTAAACAATGAGCAGTTCTTC

clone_size: .
d_call: .
v_call: TRBV5-4
j_call: TRBJ2-7
cdr3_aa: CASSSPYRDGEQYF
cdr3_nt: TGTGCCAGCAGCTCGCCCTACAGGGACGGGGAGCAGTACTTC